Sequencing of this TCR beta chain was carried out in a study of blood T cell repertoires in COVID-19. Study as a whole: Both acute and convalescent COVID-19 samples were obtained from the United States, Italy and Spain. PBMCs, B-cell-depleted T cells, or T cells were the source of the cDNA or gDNA that made up the material.

In the source study's methods: For nucleated cells, counts were estimated from reference gene primer amplification. Produced via immunoSEQ multiplex PCR; TCRdb's table is partial and in-frame only. D and trimming were read from the DNA, whereas the V and J calls and clone size are those reported in that table. The sample consists of approximately 110,000 clones, under 80% of them appearing once. The CDR3 loop spans 12 amino acids. Trimming took 1 base from V and 11 from J, leaving 11 bases between them. In germline, CDR1 is SGHTA, CDR2 FQGNSA. In its sample, this clone was seen a few times. What was sequenced was peripheral blood. The chain employs TRBV7-2 and TRBJ1-1, with D perhaps TRBD1 (5 bases). The receptor was derived from a man between 65 and 85 years old with active or convalescent COVID-19. The CDR3 region has the DNA TGTGCCAGCAGCTTAGGCGGGGGATACGCTTTCTTT. Encoded protein: CASSLGGGYAFF. The whole variable domain, remainder taken from reference TRBV7-2 and TRBJ1-1, is GAGVSQSPSNKVTEKGKDVELRCDPISGHTALYWYRQSLGQGLEFLIYFQGNSAPDKSGLPSDRFSAERTGGSVSTLTIQRTQQEDSAVYLCASSLGGGYAFFGQGTRLTVV.